This T cell receptor (beta chain) is drawn from a study of PD-1 blockade in classical Hodgkin lymphoma. Time point noted: cycle 4 day 1 (C4D1), after five to seven weeks of nivolumab. All patients experienced relapse after autologous stem cell transplantation, and brentuximab vedotin exposure was variable. Reported best responses ranged across complete response, partial response or progressive disease. As concerns this clone: Its target is not known.

Assay used: immunoSEQ multiplex PCR; TCRdb lists only in-frame clones, some missing. The sample gives about 47,000 clones, nearly 90% of which show up once; approximately 14% is in the top ten. Study findings and constraints: Diminished baseline TCR diversity has been reported in newly diagnosed patients relative to healthy donors. Patients starting nivolumab less than 1 year after ASCT had lower diversity and were excluded from later analyses. CD4+ TCR diversity climbed significantly by C4D1, unlike CD8+ TCR diversity.

The CDR3 length is 14 residues. Germline CDR1 is SNHLY and CDR2 is FYNNEI. Between the trimmed V and J ends, which lost 7 bases and 4 bases, there was a span of 16 bases. The source of this sequence is a human donor with classical Hodgkin lymphoma. The V call is TRBV2, the J call TRBJ2-5; D may be TRBD1 (5 bases). The sequencing here drew on peripheral blood mononuclear cells (PBMCs), taken before the fourth cycle of nivolumab. The DNA for the CDR3 is TGTGCCAGCAAACCGGAATCAACAGGAGAGACCCAGTACTTC. Amino acid sequence: CASKPESTGETQYF.